These 5 T cell receptor beta chains were all obtained from the same sample, sequenced in a study of vaccination and CD4 T cells after COVID-19. Their target antigens are unknown. Cultured CD4+ T-cell DNA underwent Oncomine TCR Beta short-read sequencing. One entry per CDR3 protein, called by TCRdb with MiXCR from the PCR reads. Counted here are about 12,000 distinct CDR3 sequences, more than 75% occurring once; the ten biggest clones make up over 25%. Indicated treatment: roughly ten-day PBMC culture with coronavirus spike peptide pools or control peptides (ViraFEST assay). Material: CD4+ T cells from blood, cultured in vitro. Receptor source: a human donor who had recovered from COVID-19.

This chain connects TRBV7-2 to TRBJ2-5; the match to TRBD1 covers 9 bases. The ends lost 3 bases at V and 6 bases at J; junction bases unmatched: 2. Germline assignment: CDR1 SGHTA and CDR2 FQGNSA. The CDR3 is 13 amino acids. This CDR3 reads CASSFGQGQTQYF. In nucleotides, the CDR3 is TGTGCCAGCAGCTTCGGACAGGGGCAGACCCAGTACTTC.

The genes are TRBV7-2 and TRBJ2-5; D is unclear. The CDR3 loop spans 15 amino acids. The ends were cut back, 1 base at V and 5 bases at J, with 14 bases in the middle. Germline CDR1 reads SGHTA; CDR2 reads FQGNSA. CDR3 DNA: TGTGCCAGCAGCTTAGTCTCGGCCCGTCAGGAGACCCAGTACTTC. Translating gives CASSLVSARQETQYF.

The V and J genes are TRBV11-2 and TRBJ1-2; a possible D gene is TRBD1 (5 bases). Germline assignment: CDR1 SGHAT and CDR2 FQNNGV. V was pared by 5 bases and J by 5 bases, with 15 bases between. This CDR3 is built from 14 residues. The CDR3 DNA reads TGTGCCAGCAGCCCGGGGCAGCCACCTTATGGCTACACCTTC. Protein sequence: CASSPGQPPYGYTF.

The J gene is TRBJ1-5, the V gene TRBV7-8; no clear D. The CDR3 is made up of 12 amino acids. Germline V gene lookup returns CDR1 SGHVS and CDR2 FQNEAQ. Trimming left V 8 bases short and J 4 bases short, with 9 bases between. The CDR3 bases are TGTGCCAGCGGAAACTCGAATCAGCCCCAGCATTTT. This sequence encodes CASGNSNQPQHF.

The J gene is TRBJ1-1, the V gene TRBV7-9; D ambiguous. From germline, CDR1 is SEHNR and CDR2 FQNEAQ (reference sequence). The V end lost 5 bases, the J end lost 6 bases, and 13 bases lay between the germline ends. The CDR3 runs 13 residues. DNA of the CDR3: TGTGCCAGCAGCACTGGCCAATTTGCTGAAGCTTTCTTT. It yields the protein CASSTGQFAEAFF.